The 17 T cell receptor beta chains in this list originate from one sample, sequenced in a study of cytomegalovirus exposure and HLA in healthy donors. Primers included in the PCR were 60 Vbeta and 13 Jbeta primers. Sequencing used immunoSEQ multiplex PCR; TCRdb keeps in-frame clones, though not all of them. The sample is made up of around 78,000 clones, and the top ten hold 3% to 4% of it. The sequenced sample consisted of PBMCs. These receptors all come from a man aged 18 to 35 in good health and CMV-seropositive.

The chain carries TRBV4-1 and TRBJ2-5; TRBD2 is a possible D gene (5 bases). This CDR3 contains 16 residues. Germline V lookup: CDR1 MGHRA, CDR2 YSYEKL. Trimming stripped 1 base from V and 4 bases from J, with 16 bases between. CDR3 sequence reads: CASSQVPQLDRETQYF. In DNA, the CDR3 is TGCGCCAGCAGCCAAGTACCCCAACTAGATCGAGAGACCCAGTACTTC.

V and J are TRBV27 and TRBJ2-7; tentative D call: TRBD1 (6 bases). V was shortened by 2 bases and J by 2 bases, with 13 bases between the two germline ends. The CDR3 loop spans 15 amino acids. Germline V gene data show CDR1 as MNHEY and CDR2 as SMNVEV (reference sequence). CDR3 nucleotides: TGTGCCAGCAGTTTAGATGGGACAATCGCCTACGAGCAGTACTTC. Translation gives CASSLDGTIAYEQYF.

DNA for the CDR3: TGCGCCAGCACCAGGACAGGACGGAACACTGAAGCTTTCTTT. Translation: CASTRTGRNTEAFF. The chain uses TRBV5-1 and TRBJ1-1, with 7 bases fitting TRBD1. The CDR3 runs to 14 residues. The germline V gene has CDR1 SGHRS and CDR2 YFSETQ. V dropped 6 bases and J dropped 1; count of bases not matched to a gene: 6.

The chain links TRBV27 to TRBJ2-7, with a possible D match to TRBD1 (6 bases). The germline V gene has CDR1 MNHEY and CDR2 SMNVEV (reference sequence). The germline V and J ends were trimmed by 5 bases and 3 bases, with 11 bases remaining between them. The length of the CDR3 is 13 residues. The CDR3 sequence is CASSRSGVYEQYF. In nucleotides, the CDR3 is TGTGCCAGCAGTCGGTCAGGGGTCTACGAGCAGTACTTC.

The CDR3 coding sequence is TGTGCCAGCTCACCGGGACTAGTGGGCACCGGGGAGCTGTTTTTT. Translation gives CASSPGLVGTGELFF. The genes are TRBV18 and TRBJ2-2, with 8 nucleotides matching TRBD2. The CDR3 extends over 15 amino acids. Trimming at V came to 3 bases and at J to 4 bases, leaving 4 bases not matched to a gene. The germline gives CDR1 KGHSH, CDR2 LQKENI.

The V call is TRBV6-1, the J call TRBJ2-2, with 10 bases that match TRBD2. V was pared by 8 bases and J by 3 bases, with 3 bases of the junction left unmatched. Germline CDR1 and CDR2: MNHNS and SASEGT. The CDR3 contains 14 residues. DNA for the CDR3: TGTGCCAGCGGAGCGGGGGGGCACACCGGGGAGCTGTTTTTT. It is translated as CASGAGGHTGELFF.

V gene TRBV5-4 combines with J gene TRBJ2-7, with 9 bases identical to TRBD1. J was trimmed by 0 bases and V by 4 bases; bases with no gene match: 5. CDR1 is SGHNT and CDR2 is YYREEE in the germline V gene (reference sequence). This CDR3 has 15 residues. DNA for the CDR3: TGTGCCAGCAGCCCACAGACAGGGGGCTCCTACGAGCAGTACTTC. Residues: CASSPQTGGSYEQYF.

J is TRBJ2-7 and V is TRBV5-4, with TRBD1 matching over 8 bases. V dropped 4 bases and J dropped 6; count of bases not matched to a gene: 12. This CDR3 has 15 residues. CDR1 and CDR2 from the germline V gene are SGHNT and YYREEE (reference sequence). The CDR3 protein is CASSLHGQGVVEQYF. CDR3 nucleotide sequence: TGTGCCAGCAGCCTACATGGACAGGGTGTGGTCGAGCAGTACTTC.

The chain is built from TRBV4-2 and TRBJ1-2; D remains unclear. Germline values: CDR1 LGHNA, CDR2 YNFKEQ. This CDR3 region has 17 residues. Trimming left V 0 bases short and J 0 bases short, with 14 bases between. Here the CDR3 DNA reads TGTGCCAGCAGCCAAGACGTAGAACGGTTAGCTAACTATGGCTACACCTTC. It specifies CASSQDVERLANYGYTF.

The rearrangement joins TRBV19 to TRBJ1-5; D may be TRBD1 (5 bases). This CDR3 contains 15 residues. V shed 7 bases and J shed 0 bases, with 13 bases lying between them. The germline CDR1 and CDR2 sequences are LNHDA and SQIVND (reference sequence). The CDR3 sequence: CASTLEGNSNQPQHF. CDR3 nucleotide sequence: TGTGCCAGTACTTTGGAGGGGAATAGCAATCAGCCCCAGCATTTT. The full variable domain, completed using reference TRBV19 and TRBJ1-5, is DGGITQSPKYLFRKEGQNVTLSCEQNLNHDAMYWYRQDPGQGLRLIYYSQIVNDFQKGDIAEGYSVSREKKESFPLTVTSAQKNPTAFYLCASTLEGNSNQPQHFGDGTRLSIL.

The V call is TRBV5-1, the J call TRBJ1-1, with D unresolved. This CDR3 comprises 13 residues. Trimming pared 1 base from V and 1 base from J, leaving 5 bases between. Germline assignment: CDR1 SGHRS and CDR2 YFSETQ. As DNA, the CDR3 is TGCGCCAGCAGCTTGAACTGGAACACTGAAGCTTTCTTT. It translates to CASSLNWNTEAFF.

The CDR3 protein is CSVVQGEAYEQYF. CDR3 DNA sequence: TGCAGCGTTGTGCAGGGCGAGGCCTACGAGCAGTACTTC. This chain connects TRBV29-1 to TRBJ2-7; possibly TRBD1 for D (5 bases). Germline lookup yields CDR1 SQVTM and CDR2 ANQGSEA. The CDR3 runs to 13 residues. Trimming removed 4 bases at V and 2 bases at J, with 12 bases between.

The chain uses TRBV7-3 and TRBJ1-1, with 7 bases identical to TRBD1. Trimming took 3 bases from V and 2 from J; bases not matched to a gene: 3. The CDR3 loop spans 14 amino acids. The V gene's germline CDR1 is SGHTA and CDR2 FQGTGA. The CDR3 region has the DNA TGTGCCAGCAGCTTTGGGACAGCTAACACTGAAGCTTTCTTT. This gives the protein CASSFGTANTEAFF. Full variable domain (remainder filled in from reference TRBV7-3 and TRBJ1-1): GAGVSQTPSNKVTEKGKYVELRCDPISGHTALYWYRQSLGQGPEFLIYFQGTGAADDSGLPNDRFFAVRPEGSVSTLKIQRTERGDSAVYLCASSFGTANTEAFFGQGTRLTVV.

The V and J genes are TRBV6-1 and TRBJ2-7; 8 bases agree with TRBD1. This CDR3 has 13 amino acids. Germline V gives CDR1 MNHNS, CDR2 SASEGT. V shed 7 bases and J 3 bases; nucleotides not matched to a gene: 5. CDR3 coding DNA: TGTGCCAGCACCTGGACAGGGAACTACGAGCAGTACTTC. Amino acid sequence: CASTWTGNYEQYF.

This chain links TRBV27 with TRBJ2-4; the match to TRBD2 covers 7 bases. Trimming cost V 6 bases and J 7 bases; bases outside gene matches: 15. Germline CDR1 and CDR2: MNHEY and SMNVEV (reference sequence). The CDR3 runs 16 residues. CDR3 protein: CASSRREAGTGNIQYF. The CDR3 DNA reads as TGTGCCAGCAGCCGCCGGGAAGCGGGAACGGGGAACATTCAGTACTTC.

The V gene is TRBV10-3, the J gene TRBJ2-5; D possibly corresponds to TRBD2 (6 bases). Germline V gene sequence: CDR1 ENHRY, CDR2 SYGVKD. Trimming took off 3 bases at V and 2 bases at J, with 10 bases between the two ends. The CDR3 is 14 amino acids. The CDR3 loop reads CAISDPGRQETQYF. The CDR3 coding sequence is TGTGCCATCAGTGATCCAGGGAGGCAAGAGACCCAGTACTTC.

The J gene is TRBJ2-1, the V gene TRBV5-1, with TRBD1 matching over 11 bases. Germline V gives CDR1 SGHRS, CDR2 YFSETQ. The CDR3 runs to 17 residues. V gave up 2 bases and J gave up 9 bases; unmatched junction bases: 13. As DNA, the CDR3 is TGCGCCAGCAGCTTTGCCCTCCGGACAGGGGGCATGAGTGAGCAGTTCTTC. Translation: CASSFALRTGGMSEQFF.